This T cell receptor beta chain was sequenced in a study of OX40 agonist ivuxolimab in advanced cancers. On the study more broadly: Ivuxolimab is an agonistic anti-OX40 (CD134) antibody, and patients were treated with it.

In this sample, this clone turned up a few times. Antigen unknown. Study-level points and caveats: CD8+ T cells showed, on average, more clonal expansion than CD4+ cells.

Profiled with immunoSEQ multiplex PCR; TCRdb holds only in-frame clones, not every one. The repertoire holds about 76,000 clones, with around 84% as singletons. The receptor comes from an adult with an advanced solid tumor such as melanoma, head and neck, liver or kidney cancer. The specimen was CD4+ or CD8+ T cells sorted from blood, collected in a trial of the OX40 agonist ivuxolimab.

This chain's CDR3 is CASRAGSYGYTF. In nucleotides, the CDR3 is TGTGCCAGCAGGGCAGGGTCCTATGGCTACACCTTC. The V and J genes are TRBV2 and TRBJ1-2; perhaps TRBD1 as D (5 bases). V was clipped by 6 bases and J by 4 bases, with 9 bases between them. The CDR3 consists of 12 residues. Germline-derived CDR1 and CDR2 are SNHLY and FYNNEI.